This T cell receptor beta chain emerged from a study of PD-1 blockade in classical Hodgkin lymphoma. Findings of the study overall: Baseline diversity in complete responders resembled that of newly diagnosed patients.

Time point indicated: cycle 4 day 1 (C4D1), after more than 5 weeks of nivolumab. Brentuximab vedotin exposure varied, and every patient relapsed after autologous stem cell transplantation. A word on this clone: Its antigen is as yet unknown.

The method was immunoSEQ multiplex PCR; TCRdb's version includes in-frame clones alone and lacks a portion of them. The table lists 41,000 or so clones, 69% of them singletons, with about 2.7% in the top ten. V dropped 1 base and J dropped 7 bases, with 11 bases sitting between them. The CDR3 extends over 15 amino acids. CDR1 MDHEN and CDR2 SYDVKM come from the germline V gene. The sequencing used peripheral blood mononuclear cells (PBMCs), collected before the fourth cycle of nivolumab. The chain combines TRBV28 with TRBJ1-6; no clear D. The TCR originated in a human donor with classical Hodgkin lymphoma. The chain's CDR3 is CASSLSESLNSPLHF. The CDR3 coding sequence is TGTGCCAGCAGTTTATCGGAGTCCCTAAATTCACCCCTCCACTTT.